The 4 T cell receptor beta chains reported below all come from one sample, sequenced in a study of radiotherapy plus CTLA-4 blockade in lung cancer. Some clones are missing from TCRdb's copy, which holds only in-frame ones; the method was immunoSEQ multiplex PCR. The sample includes 65,000 to 100,000 clones, roughly four fifths of them seen just once. The sample was peripheral blood, taken from a patient treated with radiotherapy plus ipilimumab. All receptors come from a human donor with non-small cell lung cancer who had stable disease on radiotherapy plus ipilimumab.

The chain has TRBV5-4 and TRBJ1-2, with 9 bases matching TRBD1. With V trimmed by 4 bases and J by 7 bases, 11 bases remained unmatched. Germline CDR1 is SGHNT and CDR2 is YYREEE (reference sequence). The CDR3 is made up of 15 amino acids. CDR3 sequence (DNA): TGTGCCAGCAGCAAACCCGGGACAGGGCGCCGTGGCTACACCTTC. Protein sequence: CASSKPGTGRRGYTF.

This chain connects TRBV7-2 to TRBJ2-7; possible D gene TRBD2, 5 bases. Between the trimmed V and J ends, which lost 1 base and 5 bases, there was a span of 9 bases. The CDR3 is 13 amino acids. In germline, CDR1 is SGHTA, CDR2 FQGNSA. CDR3 DNA: TGTGCCAGCAGCTTAGTAGCCGGGGACGAGCAGTACTTC. Translated: CASSLVAGDEQYF. The full variable domain, rest sourced from reference TRBV7-2 and TRBJ2-7, is GAGVSQSPSNKVTEKGKDVELRCDPISGHTALYWYRQSLGQGLEFLIYFQGNSAPDKSGLPSDRFSAERTGGSVSTLTIQRTQQEDSAVYLCASSLVAGDEQYFGPGTRLTVT.

This chain uses TRBV5-8 with TRBJ2-3, with D possibly being TRBD1 (5 bases). Trimming shortened V by 4 bases and J by 11 bases, and 23 bases separated the two germline ends. There are 15 residues in the CDR3. CDR1 is SGHTS, CDR2 YDEGEE, per germline. CDR3 coding DNA: TGTGCCAGCAGCAACCAGACAGTAAACGTCGCTCAGCAGTATTTT. This gives the protein CASSNQTVNVAQQYF.

J is TRBJ2-3 and V is TRBV7-9, with D possibly called TRBD1 or TRBD2 (6 bases each). Trimming took off 5 bases at V and 1 base at J, with 19 bases between the two ends. Looked up from germline, CDR1 is SEHNR and CDR2 is FQNEAQ (reference sequence). The CDR3 runs to 17 residues. CDR3 amino acids: CASSPRGGGRRTDTQYF. The CDR3 bases are TGTGCCAGCAGCCCTCGAGGAGGGGGGCGCCGCACAGATACGCAGTATTTT.